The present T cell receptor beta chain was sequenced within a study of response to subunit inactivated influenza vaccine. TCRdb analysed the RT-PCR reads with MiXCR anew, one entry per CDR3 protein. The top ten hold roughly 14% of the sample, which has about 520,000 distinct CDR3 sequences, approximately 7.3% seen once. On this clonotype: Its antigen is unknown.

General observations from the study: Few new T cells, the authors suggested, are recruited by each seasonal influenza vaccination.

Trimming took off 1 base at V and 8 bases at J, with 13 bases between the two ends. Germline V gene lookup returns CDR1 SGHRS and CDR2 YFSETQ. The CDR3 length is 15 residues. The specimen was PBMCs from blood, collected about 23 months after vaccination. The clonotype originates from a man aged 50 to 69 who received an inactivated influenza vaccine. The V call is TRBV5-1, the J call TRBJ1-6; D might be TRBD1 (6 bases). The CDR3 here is CASSLMGTNDSPLHF. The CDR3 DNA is TGCGCCAGCAGCTTGATGGGGACAAATGATTCACCCCTCCACTTT.